This T cell receptor (beta chain) was sequenced in a study of blood T cell repertoires in COVID-19. For the study at large: The origin of the acute and convalescent COVID-19 samples was the United States, Italy and Spain. In each case, the material was cDNA or gDNA derived from T cells, B-cell-depleted T cells, or PBMCs.

Trimming shortened V by 3 bases and J by 1 base, and 5 bases separated the two germline ends. The CDR3 is made up of 13 amino acids. From germline, CDR1 is MNHEY and CDR2 SMNVEV (reference sequence). In the original analysis: Reference gene primer amplification in the assay estimated nucleated cell counts. Libraries were prepared by immunoSEQ multiplex PCR; TCRdb keeps only in-frame clonotypes and omits some of them. The V and J calls and clone size are taken from that table; D and trimming were inferred from the DNA. The sample records some 300,000 clones, around 88% being singletons. J is TRBJ2-3 and V is TRBV27; D is undetermined. Sequenced material: peripheral blood. The TCR sequence derives from a woman aged 25 to 39 who had recovered from COVID-19. The CDR3 DNA reads as TGTGCCAGCAGTTTTCAGGGCACAGATACGCAGTATTTT. It codes for CASSFQGTDTQYF.